This T cell receptor beta chain comes out of a study of patients and donors after allogeneic stem cell transplantation. Germline V gene lookup returns CDR1 DFQATT and CDR2 SNEGSKA (reference sequence). This CDR3 region has 13 residues. Trimming cost V 2 bases and J 3 bases, with 10 bases left between them. This clonotype showed up just a few times. TCRdb called the RT-PCR reads again in MiXCR, with one record for every CDR3 protein. Of around 30,000 distinct CDR3 sequences in the sample, more than 35% are singletons; the top ten hold around 76%. This TCR was sampled from a human donor who was either an allogeneic HSCT recipient or a stem cell or donor lymphocyte infusion donor (not recorded which). It is not recorded whose cells these are; they may come from a transplant donor. The material sequenced was blood, either unsorted or a sorted T cell fraction (not recorded which). This rearrangement joins TRBV20-1 to TRBJ1-1, with a possible D match to TRBD1 (5 bases). The CDR3, as DNA: TGCAGTGCTAGACTGGGACGGCACACTGAAGCTTTCTTT. This gives the protein CSARLGRHTEAFF.